These 8 T cell receptor beta chains came from one sample sequenced in a study of siplizumab effects on memory and regulatory T cells. Generated by immunoSEQ multiplex PCR, the TCRdb table keeps only in-frame clones and is missing some. The top ten clones hold about 0.32% of a sample with roughly 100,000 clones, more than 85% of them seen once. Source material: CD4+ T cells sorted from blood. These receptors came from a human donor in good health.

The chain employs TRBV2 and TRBJ2-7; D is ambiguous. The length of the CDR3 is 13 residues. The germline V gene has CDR1 SNHLY and CDR2 FYNNEI. V lost 1 base, J lost 6 bases, and 10 bases lay in between. CDR3 DNA sequence: TGTGCCAGCAGTGAAGGTGGGTGGGGCGAGCAGTACTTC. Its protein product is CASSEGGWGEQYF.

The table lists this clone with a few counts. The chain joins TRBV19 to TRBJ1-5; 7 nucleotides agree with TRBD1. In germline, CDR1 is LNHDA, CDR2 SQIVND (reference sequence). V was clipped by 6 bases and J by 4 bases; unmatched bases: 9. The CDR3 length is 15 residues. In DNA, the CDR3 is TGTGCCAGTAGCGGACAGGCATTACCAAATCAGCCCCAGCATTTT. Translation gives CASSGQALPNQPQHF.

The chain employs TRBV5-1 and TRBJ1-1, with D hard to call. V shed 4 bases and J shed 7 bases, with 17 bases lying between them. Germline CDR1 is SGHRS and CDR2 is YFSETQ. The CDR3 has 14 amino acids. CDR3 bases: TGCGCCAGCAGCCCGGACTCGGCCTTTTTTGAAGCTTTCTTT. This sequence encodes CASSPDSAFFEAFF.

This clone showed up just once. Here the CDR3 reads CASSFGGETQYF. Written as DNA, the CDR3 is TGTGCCAGCAGCTTTGGAGGAGAGACCCAGTACTTC. This chain links TRBV11-2 with TRBJ2-5; D is perhaps TRBD2 (5 bases). Germline CDR1 reads SGHAT; CDR2 reads FQNNGV. This CDR3 spans 12 amino acids. V was pared by 3 bases and J by 4 bases, with 6 bases between. Supplemented by reference TRBV11-2 and TRBJ2-5, the full variable domain reads EAGVAQSPRYKIIEKRQSVAFWCNPISGHATLYWYQQILGQGPKLLIQFQNNGVVDDSQLPKDRFSAERLKGVDSTLKIQPAKLEDSAVYLCASSFGGETQYFGPGTRLLVL.

The V and J genes are TRBV27 and TRBJ1-3; D not resolved. The CDR3 has 13 amino acids. V was pared by 0 bases and J by 1 base, with 1 base between. Germline-derived CDR1 and CDR2 are MNHEY and SMNVEV (reference sequence). The CDR3 sequence is CASSLSSGNTIYF. CDR3 bases: TGTGCCAGCAGTTTATCATCTGGAAACACCATATATTTT.

The chain has TRBV5-4 and TRBJ1-2; 7 bases align to TRBD1. V lost 5 bases to trimming and J lost 12 bases; unmatched junction nucleotides: 19. The CDR3 sequence is 15 residues long. Germline V gene data show CDR1 as SGHNT and CDR2 as YYREEE (reference sequence). The DNA for the CDR3 is TGTGCCAGCAGTACCCGGGGGGAGGGGGCAGCTTTAAACACCTTC. This sequence encodes CASSTRGEGAALNTF.

This clone was observed a few times. The genes are TRBV2 and TRBJ1-2; possibly TRBD1 for D (5 bases). The V end lost 0 bases, the J end lost 7 bases, and 12 bases lay between the germline ends. This CDR3 has 14 residues. Germline V gene lookup returns CDR1 SNHLY and CDR2 FYNNEI. CDR3 DNA: TGTGCCAGCAGTGAAGCGCTTCAAAGGGGTGGCTACACCTTC. Translation gives CASSEALQRGGYTF.

The chain uses TRBV27 and TRBJ2-3; TRBD2 matches at 9 bases. The CDR3 is 14 residues long. Trimming took 6 bases from V and 6 from J; bases not matched to a gene: 7. The germline gives CDR1 MNHEY, CDR2 SMNVEV (reference sequence). This chain's CDR3 is CASSVGLAADTQYF. DNA of the CDR3: TGTGCCAGCAGCGTGGGACTAGCTGCGGATACGCAGTATTTT.